This TCR beta chain was captured in a study of blood T cell repertoires in COVID-19. About the study: From the United States, Italy and Spain came samples of acute and convalescent COVID-19.

The CDR3 is 15 amino acids. The germline V gene has CDR1 MNHEY and CDR2 SVGAGI. V lost 5 bases and J 0 bases, leaving 11 bases between the germline ends. As originally analysed: Estimated nucleated cell counts came from reference gene primer amplification. Some clones are missing from TCRdb's copy, which holds only in-frame ones; the method was immunoSEQ multiplex PCR. D and trimming come from the DNA, and the V and J calls and clone size come from that table. Of roughly 250,000 clones detected, around 89% appear once; the ten largest clones hold more than 0.75%. The receptor was derived from a man aged 25 to 40 with acute or convalescent COVID-19. Sequenced material: peripheral blood. The gene calls are TRBV6-5 and TRBJ1-5; D gene uncertain. The CDR3 coding sequence is TGTGCCAGCAGTATTCGGGAGAATAGCAATCAGCCCCAGCATTTT. Translating gives CASSIRENSNQPQHF.